This entry lists 3 T cell receptor beta chains sequenced from one sample in a study of response to subunit inactivated influenza vaccine (dated by TCRdb to about 2018). Receptor libraries were prepared by RT-PCR. The run used an Illumina HiSeq 2500. The public reads were reanalyzed by TCRdb: fastp trimming at Q25, MiXCR alignment, in-frame beta chains only. Rows with a matching CDR3 protein are joined into one entry that keeps the most common DNA and genes. The sample includes about 570,000 distinct CDR3 sequences, with about 12% observed a single time. Of the sample, 10% to 13% is held by the ten largest clones. The sequencing used PBMCs from blood, collected on the day of vaccination. These receptors came from a man in his fifties or sixties who received an inactivated influenza vaccine. Donor details come from another sample of the same person, matched by shared clones.

This clonotype was detected a few times. The chain employs TRBV7-9 and TRBJ1-2; D remains ambiguous. CDR3 size: 13 residues. Trimming removed 5 bases at V and 8 bases at J, with 15 bases between. Germline CDR1 reads SEHNR; CDR2 reads FQNEAQ (reference sequence). For the CDR3, the DNA is TGTGCCAGCAGCCTGGCCCATGTTTTCGGCTACACCTTC. This encodes CASSLAHVFGYTF.

This chain joins TRBV5-1 and TRBJ2-1, with TRBD2 matching over 12 bases. The V gene's germline CDR1 is SGHRS and CDR2 YFSETQ. The CDR3 has 19 amino acids. After removal of 0 bases from V and 0 bases from J, the junction contained 7 bases not matched to a gene. This CDR3 is CASSLGTSGGTSSYNEQFF. The CDR3, as DNA: TGCGCCAGCAGCTTGGGAACTAGCGGGGGGACCAGCTCCTACAATGAGCAGTTCTTC. The full variable domain, in which reference TRBV5-1 and TRBJ2-1 provide the parts outside the CDR3, is KAGVTQTPRYLIKTRGQQVTLSCSPISGHRSVSWYQQTPGQGLQFLFEYFSETQRNKGNFPGRFSGRQFSNSRSEMNVSTLELGDSALYLCASSLGTSGGTSSYNEQFFGPGTRLTVL.

This clonotype has more than one count but fewer than ten. The chain recombines TRBV20-1 with TRBJ2-3; 7 bases fit TRBD2. Germline CDR1 DFQATT, CDR2 SNEGSKA (reference sequence). The CDR3 consists of 15 residues. Trimming removed 3 bases from V and 2 bases from J; junction bases left unmatched: 8. This CDR3 reads CSASGTTSNTDTQYF. Here the CDR3 DNA reads TGCAGTGCTAGTGGGACTACCAGTAACACAGATACGCAGTATTTT.